This TCR beta chain was recorded in a study of OX40 agonist ivuxolimab in advanced cancers. Broader study findings: Average numbers of expanded clones were greater in CD8+ T cells than in CD4+.

Note on this clone: The antigen is not known.

The repertoire was sequenced with immunoSEQ multiplex PCR; TCRdb's copy has only in-frame clones and lacks some. The repertoire holds some 150,000 clones, with more than 85% as singletons. The germline CDR1 and CDR2 sequences are SQVTM and ANQGSEA. This CDR3 is built from 9 residues. Between the trimmed V and J ends, which lost 0 bases and 7 bases, there was a span of 0 bases. Enrollment shut out patients with autoimmune disease history or systemic immunosuppression. This receptor was identified in an adult with an advanced solid tumor such as melanoma, head and neck, liver or kidney cancer. The V and J genes are TRBV29-1 and TRBJ2-5; D gene uncertain. The sequencing used CD4+ or CD8+ T cells sorted from blood, collected in a trial of the OX40 agonist ivuxolimab. Here the CDR3 reads CSVEETQYF. Here the CDR3 DNA reads TGCAGCGTTGAAGAGACCCAGTACTTC.